This T cell receptor (beta chain) came from a study of preoperative IRX-2 immunotherapy in early breast cancer. In this sample, this clone turned up once. Treatment indicated: preoperative locoregional IRX-2 cytokine immunotherapy. Patients received preoperative, locoregional IRX-2 cytokine immunotherapy in a phase Ib study. TCRdb keeps only in-frame clones here, not all; method: immunoSEQ multiplex PCR. The sample carries roughly 57,000 clones, 94% recorded once. The ends lost 6 bases at V and 5 bases at J; junction bases unmatched: 6. The germline CDR1 and CDR2 sequences are MNHEY and SVGAGI. This CDR3 has 14 amino acids.

Sample collection was performed from a patient treated with IRX-2 immunotherapy. J is TRBJ2-7 and V is TRBV6-5; 11 nucleotides match TRBD2. The TCR comes from a human donor with breast cancer. The CDR3 bases are TGTGCCAGCAGACCGGGACTAGCGGTCGACGAGCAGTACTTC. Protein sequence: CASRPGLAVDEQYF.